This TCR beta chain was identified during a study of T cell repertoires in cytomegalovirus infection. Trimming cost V 0 bases and J 4 bases; bases outside gene matches: 3. Germline lookup yields CDR1 SGHAT and CDR2 FQNNGV. This CDR3 comprises 15 residues. This clonotype was counted ten times or more. TCRdb independently ran MiXCR on the reads; one entry per CDR3 protein. The top ten clones hold more than 5.5% of a sample with 200,000 to 300,000 distinct CDR3 sequences, about 7% of them seen once. What was sequenced was PBMCs. The chain combines TRBV11-2 with TRBJ2-5; 9 nucleotides line up with TRBD2. The sequence derives from a human donor in good health (CMV status not recorded). Some clones in this sample may be carry-over from other donors' samples. As DNA, the CDR3 is TGTGCCAGCAGCTTAGAGGGACTAGCTGGAGAGACCCAGTACTTC. Its protein is CASSLEGLAGETQYF.